Each of the 3 T cell receptor beta chains below was sequenced from the same sample in a study of CD8+ T cells in alopecia areata (dated by TCRdb to 2017 to 2018). This specimen's time point label, interpreted: less than 30 weeks on oral tofacitinib. Interpreted using the paper, the treatment or condition label stands for: oral pan-JAK inhibitor, 5-10 mg twice daily. The library was produced with the immunoSEQ multiplex PCR assay. For TCR sequencing, RNA was extracted from every sample and reverse transcribed into cDNA to serve as template. In its TCRdb copy, this immuneACCESS table keeps in-frame sequences only and misses some clones. Where compared with another copy, unresolved V genes explain less than half of these, and the others have no known cause. The sample table holds about 200,000 clones, of which about three fifths were seen once. The ten largest clones add up to 5.5% of the sample. This specimen was CD4+ T cells sorted from blood, taken at week 24, from a patient treated with tofacitinib. These receptors were obtained from a human donor with alopecia areata.

CDR3 in amino acids: CASSLAFSRVLVYNEQFF. The CDR3 coding sequence is TGTGCCAGCAGCTTGGCATTTTCTCGGGTCCTGGTTTACAATGAGCAGTTCTTC. This sequence joins TRBV5-6 and TRBJ2-1, with no clear D. The CDR3 extends over 18 amino acids. V lost 0 bases, J lost 4 bases, and 20 bases lay in between. Germline-derived CDR1 and CDR2 are SGHDT and YYEEEE.

This clone was seen a handful of times. A read error is possible here, since a much larger clone lies one base away. The gene calls are TRBV7-8 and TRBJ2-7, with D unclear. Germline CDR1 SGHVS, CDR2 FQNEAQ. Between the trimmed V and J ends, which lost 5 bases and 1 base, there was a span of 3 bases. CDR3 length: 11 residues. CDR3 in amino acids: CASSPSYEQYF. CDR3 nucleotides: TGTGCCAGCAGCCCTTCCTACGAGCAGTACTTC.

V is TRBV25-1 and J is TRBJ2-7; 11 nucleotides match TRBD2. CDR3 length: 15 residues. With 5 bases clipped from V and 2 bases from J, the junction kept 5 bases outside the gene matches. Germline CDR1 is MGHDK and CDR2 is SYGVNS. The DNA for the CDR3 is TGTGCCAGCAGTTCGACTAGCGGGGCTCCCTACGAGCAGTACTTC. It is translated as CASSSTSGAPYEQYF.